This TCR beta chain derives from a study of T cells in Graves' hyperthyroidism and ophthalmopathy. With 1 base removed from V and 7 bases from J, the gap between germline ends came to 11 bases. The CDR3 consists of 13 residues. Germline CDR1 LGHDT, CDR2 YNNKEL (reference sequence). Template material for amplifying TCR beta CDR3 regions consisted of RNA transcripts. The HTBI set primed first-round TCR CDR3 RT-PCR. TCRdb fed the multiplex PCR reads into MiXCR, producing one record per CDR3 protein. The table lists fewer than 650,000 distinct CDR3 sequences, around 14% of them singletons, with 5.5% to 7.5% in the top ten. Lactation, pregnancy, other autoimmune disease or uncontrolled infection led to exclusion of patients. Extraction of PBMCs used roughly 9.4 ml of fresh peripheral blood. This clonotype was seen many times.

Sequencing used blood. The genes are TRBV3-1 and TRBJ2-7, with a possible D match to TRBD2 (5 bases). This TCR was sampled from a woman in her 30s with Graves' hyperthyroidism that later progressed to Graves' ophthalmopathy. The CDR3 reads CASSQVYGGEQYF. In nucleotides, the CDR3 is TGTGCCAGCAGCCAAGTTTACGGCGGGGAGCAGTACTTC.